The clone carrying this TCR beta chain was seen only a few times. The antigen is unknown. Pools of viral peptides were used by the ViraFEST assay to expand antigen-specific CD4+ T cells ahead of sequencing. Cultured cells yielded isolated CD4+ T cells after 10 days. It was two doses of either the BNT162b2 or mRNA-1273 vaccine that participants received. Every well housed more than 1.5 million PBMC, which grew in culture alongside about 10 IU/ml IL-2 and 10 ug/ml peptides. The sample belongs to a study of vaccination effects on CD4 cells after COVID-19. Produced via immunoSEQ multiplex PCR; TCRdb's table is partial and in-frame only. The sample yields more than 65,000 clones, 75% to 85% seen once. The TCR comes from a human donor who received a COVID-19 vaccine. Here the sequenced sample was CD4+ T cells from PBMCs cultured with HCoV-229E spike peptides, taken after COVID-19 vaccination.

CDR3 residues: CAISGGQGYNEQFF. CDR3 sequence (DNA): TGTGCCATCAGTGGGGGACAGGGGTACAATGAGCAGTTCTTC. The chain couples TRBV10-3 to TRBJ2-1; 10 bases align to TRBD1. J gave up 4 bases and V 4 bases, and 1 base lay outside the gene matches. Germline V CDR1 and CDR2: ENHRY, SYGVKD. The CDR3 has 14 amino acids.